This TCR beta chain emerged from a study of human thymus T cells. About this clone: Its antigen remains unknown.

The study's findings and limits: Both thymic and peripheral blood repertoires showed apparently biased V and J usage. Related research described strongly overlapping thymic repertoires in unrelated people.

Sequencing used immunoSEQ multiplex PCR; TCRdb keeps in-frame clones, though not all of them. The data show around 120,000 clones, about 94% seen once. It was from resections taken during corrective heart surgery that the thymus tissue came. Donors were healthy Finnish babies undergoing corrective operations for congenital heart defects. The germline V gene encodes CDR1 MDHEN and CDR2 SYDVKM. Losses at the gene ends were 3 bases for V and 1 base for J; bases not matched to a gene: 3. The CDR3 extends over 16 amino acids. The sequence was obtained from a boy less than two years old with a congenital heart defect but otherwise immunologically healthy. V is TRBV28 and J is TRBJ1-3, with 10 positions matching TRBD1. Sequencing input: thymus tissue. This CDR3 is CASSFRDRGSGNTIYF. CDR3 nucleotides: TGTGCCAGCAGTTTCCGGGACAGGGGTTCTGGAAACACCATATATTTT.